Listed here are 9 T cell receptor beta chains from one sample, sequenced in a study of CD8+ T cells in alopecia areata. Sequencing templates came from extracted RNA that was reverse transcribed into cDNA. Using immunoSEQ multiplex PCR, the repertoire was profiled, and TCRdb retains in-frame clones only, with some absent. Altogether under 250,000 clones are present, 50% to 60% being singletons, with the ten largest covering less than 0.6%. This sample comprised CD4+ T cells sorted from blood, obtained at week 0. These receptors all come from a human donor with alopecia areata.

V usage is TRBV7-2 and J usage is TRBJ2-3; D gene uncertain. Trimming shortened V by 1 base and J by 2 bases, and 10 bases separated the two germline ends. The CDR3 runs to 15 residues. CDR1 and CDR2 (germline): SGHTA, FQGNSA. The CDR3 DNA sequence: TGTGCCAGCAGCTTAGACCGCGTCCCCACAGATACGCAGTATTTT. It yields the protein CASSLDRVPTDTQYF.

The V and J genes are TRBV30 and TRBJ1-6; D is unresolved. The CDR3 is 14 amino acids. V shed 0 bases and J shed 7 bases, with 10 bases lying between them. Germline CDR1 GTSNPN, CDR2 SVGIG (reference sequence). CDR3 residues: CAWSVRGENSPLHF. CDR3 in DNA: TGTGCCTGGAGTGTACGCGGGGAAAATTCACCCCTCCACTTT.

The chain carries TRBV5-1 and TRBJ2-5; tentative D call: TRBD1 (5 bases). CDR3 length: 14 amino acids. Germline V gene data show CDR1 as SGHRS and CDR2 as YFSETQ. Trimming took off 4 bases at V and 5 bases at J, with 15 bases between the two ends. The CDR3 sequence: CASSLTWGAETQYF. CDR3 DNA sequence: TGCGCCAGCAGCCTAACATGGGGCGCCGAGACCCAGTACTTC.

This clone appeared a few times. The chain recombines TRBV7-3 with TRBJ2-1; a weak D match, TRBD2 (5 bases). V dropped 1 base and J dropped 7 bases, with 8 bases sitting between them. The germline CDR1 and CDR2 sequences are SGHTA and FQGTGA. This CDR3 contains 13 residues. CDR3 DNA sequence: TGTGCCAGCAGCTTAAGAGGGCAGAATGAGCAGTTCTTC. Translating gives CASSLRGQNEQFF.

This chain connects TRBV7-2 to TRBJ2-5; 7 nucleotides align to TRBD1. The junction had 11 bases not matched to a gene; V was cut back by 8 bases and J by 5 bases. The CDR3 has 14 amino acids. Looked up from germline, CDR1 is SGHTA and CDR2 is FQGNSA. The CDR3: CASYKTGYAETQYF. CDR3 bases: TGTGCCAGCTACAAGACAGGGTATGCGGAGACCCAGTACTTC.

This clone has just a few counts. This chain uses TRBV6-1 with TRBJ1-2; 7 bases are a match to TRBD1. The CDR3 covers 13 residues. With 10 bases clipped from V and 3 bases from J, the junction kept 8 bases outside the gene matches. Germline V gene sequence: CDR1 MNHNS, CDR2 SASEGT. CDR3 bases: TGTGCCACTTCAAATCAGGGGGACTATGGCTACACCTTC. This translates into CATSNQGDYGYTF.

This clone was seen only once. The rearrangement joins TRBV5-1 to TRBJ2-1, with TRBD1 as a possible D gene (5 bases). Per the germline V gene, CDR1 is SGHRS and CDR2 is YFSETQ. Deletions cut 0 bases from V and 7 bases from J, with 8 bases between. This CDR3 has 13 amino acids. The CDR3 spells CASSLGRGNEQFF. For the CDR3, the DNA is TGCGCCAGCAGCTTGGGTAGGGGAAATGAGCAGTTCTTC.

This clone was counted between two and nine times. The gene calls are TRBV7-2 and TRBJ2-5, with unresolved D. The CDR3 contains 14 residues. Between the trimmed V and J ends, which lost 5 bases and 5 bases, there was a span of 15 bases. Germline assignment: CDR1 SGHTA and CDR2 FQGNSA. In nucleotides, the CDR3 is TGTGCCAGCAGCCAAGGCGCAGTCGTGGAGACCCAGTACTTC. It yields the protein CASSQGAVVETQYF.

The DNA for the CDR3 is TGCAGCGTTTTGCGACAGGGTTCGGGCGATACGCAGTATTTT. Its translation: CSVLRQGSGDTQYF. This chain uses TRBV29-1 with TRBJ2-3; 7 bases fit TRBD1. This CDR3 region has 14 residues. Per germline, CDR1 SQVTM and CDR2 ANQGSEA. Trimming took 5 bases from V and 6 from J; bases not matched to a gene: 11.